Detailed here is one TCR beta chain. The antigen is undetermined. J gave up 5 bases and V 3 bases, and 11 bases lay outside the gene matches. The length of the CDR3 is 16 residues. CDR1 KGHSH and CDR2 LQKENI come from the germline V gene. The data were obtained in a study of T cells after yellow fever vaccination. General study points: The study re-detected most primary-vaccination clones after the booster (roughly 96% CD4, roughly 85% CD8). Repertoires sorted by FACS could include abundant clonotypes that are contaminants from the bulk population.

For TCR, cDNA came from 5'RACE template switching, which added a universal primer site and UMIs. Via MiXCR, TCRdb re-called the 5' RACE reads, giving one row per CDR3 protein. This sample yields about 350,000 distinct CDR3 sequences, of which under 15% are seen a single time; 3.2% belongs to the top ten. The TCR originated in a man aged 18 to 35 who received the YFV17D yellow fever vaccine. The sample was CD4+ T cells sorted from PBMCs, taken 15 days after the yellow fever booster vaccination. The V call is TRBV18, the J call TRBJ1-1; 8 bases align to TRBD1. The CDR3 here is CASSPGQVGWGTEAFF. The DNA for the CDR3 is TGTGCCAGCTCACCGGGACAGGTGGGTTGGGGAACTGAAGCTTTCTTT.